This TCR beta chain was obtained from a study of control samples from healthy donors and cancer patients. Trimming at V came to 1 base and at J to 4 bases, leaving 4 bases not matched to a gene. The CDR3 covers 13 residues. The germline CDR1 and CDR2 sequences are SQVTM and ANQGSEA. The table came from immunoSEQ multiplex PCR; TCRdb's copy has only in-frame clones and leaves some out. The sample holds over 150,000 clones, around 96% seen once. This TCR was sampled from a man in his forties or fifties in good health. The genes are TRBV29-1 and TRBJ2-7; TRBD1 matches 7 bases. The sequenced sample consisted of blood. CDR3 in DNA: TGCAGCGTTGAAGGGGACAGTCTATACGAGCAGTACTTC. Residues: CSVEGDSLYEQYF.